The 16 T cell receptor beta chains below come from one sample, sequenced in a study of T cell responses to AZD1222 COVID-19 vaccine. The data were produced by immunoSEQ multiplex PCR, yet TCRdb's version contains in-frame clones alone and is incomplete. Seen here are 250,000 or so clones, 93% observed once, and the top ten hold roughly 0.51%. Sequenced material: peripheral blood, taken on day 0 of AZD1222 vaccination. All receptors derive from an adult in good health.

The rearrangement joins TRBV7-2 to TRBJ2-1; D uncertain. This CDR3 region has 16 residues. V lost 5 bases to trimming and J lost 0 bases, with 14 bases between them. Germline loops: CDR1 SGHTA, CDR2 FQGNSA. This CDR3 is CASSASVLSSYNEQFF. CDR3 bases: TGTGCCAGCAGCGCCAGCGTCCTAAGCTCCTACAATGAGCAGTTCTTC.

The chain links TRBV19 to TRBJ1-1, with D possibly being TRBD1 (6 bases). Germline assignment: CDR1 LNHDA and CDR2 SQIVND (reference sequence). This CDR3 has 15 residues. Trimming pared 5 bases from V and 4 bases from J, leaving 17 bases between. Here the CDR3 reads CASSPNRVSGTEAFF. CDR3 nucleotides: TGTGCCAGTAGTCCAAACAGGGTTTCTGGCACTGAAGCTTTCTTT.

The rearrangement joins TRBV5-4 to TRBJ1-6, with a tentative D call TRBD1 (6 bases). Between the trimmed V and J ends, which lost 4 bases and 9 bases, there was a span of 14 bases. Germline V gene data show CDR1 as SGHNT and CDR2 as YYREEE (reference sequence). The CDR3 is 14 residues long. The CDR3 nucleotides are TGTGCCAGCAGCGAGGGGGGGTACGCTTCACCCCTCCACTTT. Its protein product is CASSEGGYASPLHF.

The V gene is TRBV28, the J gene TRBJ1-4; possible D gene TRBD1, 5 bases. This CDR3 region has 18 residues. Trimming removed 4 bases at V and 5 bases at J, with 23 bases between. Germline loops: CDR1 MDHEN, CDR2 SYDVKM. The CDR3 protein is CASSSSRQGVLKNEKLFF. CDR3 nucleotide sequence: TGTGCCAGCAGTTCCTCCCGCCAGGGCGTTTTAAAAAATGAAAAACTGTTTTTT.

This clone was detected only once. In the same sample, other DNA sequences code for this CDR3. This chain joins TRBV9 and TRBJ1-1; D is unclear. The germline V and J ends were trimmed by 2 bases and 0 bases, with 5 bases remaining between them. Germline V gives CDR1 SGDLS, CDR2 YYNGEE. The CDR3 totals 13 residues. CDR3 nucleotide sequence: TGTGCCAGCAGCGTGCGCATGAACACTGAAGCTTTCTTT. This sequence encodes CASSVRMNTEAFF.

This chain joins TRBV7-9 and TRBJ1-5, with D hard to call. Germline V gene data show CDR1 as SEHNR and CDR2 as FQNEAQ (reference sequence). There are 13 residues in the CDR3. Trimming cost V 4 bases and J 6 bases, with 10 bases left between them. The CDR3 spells CASSSTGIQPQHF. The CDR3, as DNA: TGTGCCAGCAGCTCTACCGGGATTCAGCCCCAGCATTTT.

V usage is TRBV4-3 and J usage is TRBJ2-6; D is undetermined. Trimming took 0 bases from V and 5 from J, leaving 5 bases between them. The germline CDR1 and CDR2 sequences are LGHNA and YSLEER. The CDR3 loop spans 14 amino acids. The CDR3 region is CASSQERRANVLTF. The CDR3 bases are TGCGCCAGCAGCCAAGAAAGAAGGGCCAACGTCCTGACTTTC.

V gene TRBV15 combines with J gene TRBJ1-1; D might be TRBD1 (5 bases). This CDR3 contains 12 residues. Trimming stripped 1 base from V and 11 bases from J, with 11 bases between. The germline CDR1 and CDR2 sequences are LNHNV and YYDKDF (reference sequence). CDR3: CATSRGGGRAFF. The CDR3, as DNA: TGTGCCACCAGCAGAGGGGGGGGTAGGGCTTTCTTT.

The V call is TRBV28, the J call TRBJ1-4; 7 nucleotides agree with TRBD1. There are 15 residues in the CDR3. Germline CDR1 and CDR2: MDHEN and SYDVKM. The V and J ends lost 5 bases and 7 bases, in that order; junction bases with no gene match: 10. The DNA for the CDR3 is TGTGCCAGCAGTCCAGGGGGGGGTGACCTTGAAAAACTGTTTTTT. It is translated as CASSPGGGDLEKLFF.

DNA for the CDR3: TGTGCCACCAGTGAGCCTTTAGCGGGGGGCTCAGATACGCAGTATTTT. It yields the protein CATSEPLAGGSDTQYF. The gene calls are TRBV24-1 and TRBJ2-3; 10 nucleotides line up with TRBD2. This CDR3 comprises 16 residues. The junction had 7 bases not matched to a gene; V was cut back by 4 bases and J by 4 bases. Germline CDR1 KGHDR, CDR2 SFDVKD.

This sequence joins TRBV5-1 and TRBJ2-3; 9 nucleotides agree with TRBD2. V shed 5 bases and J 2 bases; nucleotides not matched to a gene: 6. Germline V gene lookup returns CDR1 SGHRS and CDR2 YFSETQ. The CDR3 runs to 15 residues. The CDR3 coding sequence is TGCGCCAGCAGACCTTTAGCGGGGGCCACAGATACGCAGTATTTT. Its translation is CASRPLAGATDTQYF.

CDR3 protein: CASSSLLTNTEAFF. CDR3 nucleotides: TGTGCCAGCAGTTCCCTCCTCACGAACACTGAAGCTTTCTTT. The rearrangement uses TRBV27 and TRBJ1-1; D unresolved. Germline CDR1 and CDR2: MNHEY and SMNVEV (reference sequence). The CDR3 has 14 residues. V dropped 4 bases and J dropped 1 base, with 10 bases sitting between them.

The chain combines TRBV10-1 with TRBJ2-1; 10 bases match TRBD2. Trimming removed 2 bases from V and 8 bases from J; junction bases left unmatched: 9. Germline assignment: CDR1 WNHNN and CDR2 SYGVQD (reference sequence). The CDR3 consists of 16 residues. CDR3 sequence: CASSEAAGGKADEQFF. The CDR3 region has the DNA TGCGCCAGCAGTGAGGCAGCGGGAGGGAAGGCAGATGAGCAGTTCTTC.

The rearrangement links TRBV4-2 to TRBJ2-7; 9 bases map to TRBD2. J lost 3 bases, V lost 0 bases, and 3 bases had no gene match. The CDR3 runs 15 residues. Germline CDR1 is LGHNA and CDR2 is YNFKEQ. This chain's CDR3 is CASSQDLAGHYEQYF. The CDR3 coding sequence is TGTGCCAGCAGCCAAGATCTAGCGGGACACTACGAGCAGTACTTC.

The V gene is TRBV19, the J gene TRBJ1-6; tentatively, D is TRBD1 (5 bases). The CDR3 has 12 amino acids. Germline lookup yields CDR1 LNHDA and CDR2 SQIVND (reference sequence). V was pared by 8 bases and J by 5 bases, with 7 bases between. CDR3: CASQGDNSPLHF. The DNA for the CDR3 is TGTGCCAGTCAGGGAGATAATTCACCCCTCCACTTT.

The CDR3 DNA follows: TGTGCCAGCACTCCAGGGCCCCATCAGCCCCAGCATTTT. This encodes CASTPGPHQPQHF. The chain has TRBV2 and TRBJ1-5; D is perhaps TRBD1 (5 bases). Trimming removed 7 bases from V and 5 bases from J, with 12 bases in between. Per germline, CDR1 SNHLY and CDR2 FYNNEI. CDR3 length: 13 amino acids.